Listed here are 7 T cell receptor beta chains from one sample, sequenced in a study of PD-1 blockade in classical Hodgkin lymphoma. Sequencing used immunoSEQ multiplex PCR; TCRdb keeps in-frame clones, though not all of them. The sample has roughly 56,000 clones; around nine tenths are singletons. Each of the patients experienced relapse following autologous stem cell transplantation, and their brentuximab vedotin exposure differed. The sample in question was peripheral blood mononuclear cells (PBMCs), obtained before the second cycle of nivolumab. The receptor source for this set is a human donor with classical Hodgkin lymphoma.

V is TRBV12-5 and J is TRBJ1-1; D gene unclear. Germline loops: CDR1 LGHNT, CDR2 FRNRAP. This CDR3 comprises 15 residues. Between the trimmed V and J ends, which lost 7 bases and 2 bases, there was a span of 17 bases. In nucleotides, the CDR3 is TGTGCTAGTGATCCCCCGGGTGCATTAAACACTGAAGCTTTCTTT. Translating gives CASDPPGALNTEAFF.

The CDR3 coding sequence is TGTGCCAGCAGCTGGGACGGCGGGGATACGCAGTATTTT. Translation: CASSWDGGDTQYF. The rearrangement joins TRBV11-3 to TRBJ2-3, with D perhaps given as TRBD1 or TRBD2 (5 bases each). Germline V gene data show CDR1 as SGHNT and CDR2 as YENEEA. V lost 4 bases to trimming and J lost 6 bases, with 11 bases between them. CDR3 size: 13 residues.

The chain uses TRBV7-9 and TRBJ2-7; D is undetermined. Trimming took off 3 bases at V and 1 base at J, with 16 bases between the two ends. There are 16 residues in the CDR3. Germline CDR1 reads SEHNR; CDR2 reads FQNEAQ (reference sequence). The CDR3 region is CASSFPPSTNSYEQYF. CDR3 DNA: TGTGCCAGCAGCTTCCCCCCTAGTACAAATTCCTACGAGCAGTACTTC.

The gene calls are TRBV28 and TRBJ1-5; possibly TRBD1 for D (5 bases). CDR3 length: 16 amino acids. The V gene lost 8 bases and the J gene lost 3 bases, with 20 bases spanning the gap. Germline V gene sequence: CDR1 MDHEN, CDR2 SYDVKM. The CDR3 region is CASYSASRVLNQPQHF. CDR3 in DNA: TGTGCCAGCTATAGTGCGTCCAGGGTTCTCAATCAGCCCCAGCATTTT. Based on the CDR3 plus reference TRBV28 and TRBJ1-5, the full variable domain is DVKVTQSSRYLVKRTGEKVFLECVQDMDHENMFWYRQDPGLGLRLIYFSYDVKMKEKGDIPEGYSVSREKKERFSLILESASTNQTSMYLCASYSASRVLNQPQHFGDGTRLSIL.

The V and J genes are TRBV4-1 and TRBJ2-1; 7 bases are shared with TRBD1. Germline CDR1 MGHRA, CDR2 YSYEKL. This CDR3 comprises 17 residues. V trimming: 4 bases; J trimming: 5 bases; junction bases outside the gene matches: 14. This chain's CDR3 is CASSPQGLATINNEQFF. CDR3 in DNA: TGCGCCAGCAGCCCACAGGGGTTGGCGACGATCAACAATGAGCAGTTCTTC.

The chain recombines TRBV7-8 with TRBJ2-3; the match to TRBD2 covers 8 bases. The germline V gene encodes CDR1 SGHVS and CDR2 FQNEAQ. This CDR3 comprises 16 residues. J was trimmed by 4 bases and V by 2 bases; bases with no gene match: 8. The CDR3 region has the DNA TGTGCCAGCAGCTTACTAGCGGGTTATGAGGCAGATACGCAGTATTTT. Translated, it gives CASSLLAGYEADTQYF.

The J gene is TRBJ2-3, the V gene TRBV6-5; a weak D match, TRBD2 (7 bases). Between the trimmed V and J ends, which lost 7 bases and 5 bases, there was a span of 13 bases. Germline V gene data show CDR1 as MNHEY and CDR2 as SVGAGI. This CDR3 spans 13 amino acids. This chain's CDR3 is CASKGGGRDTQYF. The CDR3 bases are TGTGCCAGCAAGGGGGGGGGTAGAGATACGCAGTATTTT.